This T cell receptor (beta chain) originates from a study of cytomegalovirus exposure and HLA in healthy donors. The donors were members of the validation cohort comprising about 120 subjects, separate from the roughly 730-subject first cohort. Profiling relied on immunoSEQ multiplex PCR, and the TCRdb table lists in-frame clones only, not all of them. The profile shows about 280,000 clones, 88% of them singletons. Looked up from germline, CDR1 is SGHVS and CDR2 is FNYEAQ. The CDR3 is made up of 14 amino acids. The V and J ends lost 6 bases and 5 bases, in that order; junction bases with no gene match: 5.

Sequenced material: PBMCs. The origin of this receptor is a woman between 18 and 29 years old in good health and CMV-seronegative. V is TRBV7-6 and J is TRBJ2-5; 11 bases align to TRBD1. CDR3 sequence: CASRPDRGPETQYF. The CDR3 DNA follows: TGTGCCAGCAGACCGGACAGGGGGCCGGAGACCCAGTACTTC.